These 24 T cell receptor beta chains were sequenced from one sample in a study of shared clonotypes between healthy human individuals. TCRdb's copy holds only in-frame clones and misses some; the assay was immunoSEQ multiplex PCR. The sample yields about 320,000 clones, about nine tenths seen once. Sequences were obtained from memory CD8+ T cells sorted from blood. Subset here: CD45RO+ cells pooled with CCR7-negative TemRA cells. The receptors were gathered from a man between 18 and 29 years old in good health.

The chain uses TRBV7-8 and TRBJ2-7; TRBD2 agrees at 9 bases. V dropped 0 bases and J dropped 2; count of bases not matched to a gene: 5. Germline assignment: CDR1 SGHVS and CDR2 FQNEAQ. The CDR3 totals 16 residues. This chain's CDR3 is CASSLAPAGGTYEQYF. In DNA, the CDR3 is TGTGCCAGCAGCTTAGCGCCAGCGGGAGGAACCTACGAGCAGTACTTC.

The chain recombines TRBV14 with TRBJ2-7; 7 bases match TRBD1. This CDR3 is built from 15 residues. Germline V gene sequence: CDR1 SGHDN, CDR2 FVKESK. V lost 3 bases, J lost 5 bases, and 10 bases stayed unmatched. The CDR3 region is CASSHRQGSGHEQYF. Written as DNA, the CDR3 is TGTGCCAGCAGCCACAGACAGGGATCTGGCCACGAGCAGTACTTC. The full variable domain, in which reference TRBV14 and TRBJ2-7 provide the parts outside the CDR3, is EAGVTQFPSHSVIEKGQTVTLRCDPISGHDNLYWYRRVMGKEIKFLLHFVKESKQDESGMPNNRFLAERTGGTYSTLKVQPAELEDSGVYFCASSHRQGSGHEQYFGPGTRLTVT.

This chain uses TRBV4-1 with TRBJ2-7; D is undetermined. With 0 bases removed from V and 0 bases from J, the gap between germline ends came to 6 bases. Per germline, CDR1 MGHRA and CDR2 YSYEKL. This CDR3 is built from 14 residues. The CDR3 region has the DNA TGCGCCAGCAGCCAAGATACCAGCTCCTACGAGCAGTACTTC. This translates into CASSQDTSSYEQYF.

The chain joins TRBV11-1 to TRBJ2-7; 10 bases match TRBD1. Germline values: CDR1 SGHAT, CDR2 FQDESV (reference sequence). With 2 bases clipped from V and 11 bases from J, the junction kept 15 bases outside the gene matches. This CDR3 has 16 residues. The CDR3 region is CASSLFLRDRGGLKYF. CDR3 sequence (DNA): TGTGCCAGCAGCTTATTTCTTAGGGACAGGGGAGGATTGAAGTACTTC.

The chain is built from TRBV10-3 and TRBJ1-5, with 7 bases aligning to TRBD1. The CDR3 loop spans 13 amino acids. V shed 6 bases, J shed 9 bases, and the junction held 8 bases outside the gene matches. Germline values: CDR1 ENHRY, CDR2 SYGVKD. This CDR3 is CAISRQGGRPQHF. CDR3 nucleotides: TGTGCCATCAGCAGACAGGGAGGTAGGCCCCAGCATTTT.

With respect to this clone: This same CDR3 is encoded by further DNA sequences in the sample. This sequence joins TRBV27 and TRBJ2-7, with 7 nucleotides matching TRBD1. V gave up 3 bases and J gave up 2 bases; unmatched junction bases: 1. This CDR3 contains 13 residues. Germline V lookup: CDR1 MNHEY, CDR2 SMNVEV (reference sequence). For the CDR3, the DNA is TGTGCCAGCAGTTTGGGGACAGCCTACGAGCAGTACTTC. It codes for CASSLGTAYEQYF.

The J gene is TRBJ2-2, the V gene TRBV5-1, with 9 bases aligning to TRBD2. Trimming cost V 2 bases and J 2 bases; bases outside gene matches: 4. The CDR3 is 16 amino acids. Looked up from germline, CDR1 is SGHRS and CDR2 is YFSETQ. In nucleotides, the CDR3 is TGCGCCAGCAGCTTTGGGACTAGCATAAACACCGGGGAGCTGTTTTTT. This encodes CASSFGTSINTGELFF.

The chain's CDR3 is CASSDKEDTQYF. CDR3 bases: TGCGCCAGCAGTGATAAAGAAGATACGCAGTATTTT. The chain combines TRBV10-2 with TRBJ2-3; the D is unclear. This CDR3 is built from 12 residues. In germline, CDR1 is WSHSY, CDR2 SAAADI. V was trimmed by 3 bases and J by 5 bases, leaving 6 bases between them.

The chain carries TRBV9 and TRBJ2-7, with a possible D match to TRBD2 (6 bases). The V and J ends lost 4 bases and 3 bases respectively, with 17 bases between them. CDR1 is SGDLS, CDR2 YYNGEE, per germline. The CDR3 length is 15 residues. The CDR3 nucleotides read TGTGCCAGCAGCCCCTCGGGAGCTCAGGGCTACGAGCAGTACTTC. Protein: CASSPSGAQGYEQYF.

The V call is TRBV4-1, the J call TRBJ1-5; D not resolved. The germline V gene has CDR1 MGHRA and CDR2 YSYEKL. The CDR3 has 15 amino acids. Trimming left V 0 bases short and J 0 bases short, with 6 bases between. The CDR3 loop is CASSQERYSNQPQHF. Written as DNA, the CDR3 is TGCGCCAGCAGCCAAGAACGTTATAGCAATCAGCCCCAGCATTTT.

The genes are TRBV28 and TRBJ1-1; D is possibly TRBD1 (5 bases). The CDR3 loop spans 17 amino acids. Trimming pared 6 bases from V and 3 bases from J, leaving 23 bases between. Germline assignment: CDR1 MDHEN and CDR2 SYDVKM. The CDR3 nucleotides are TGTGCCAGCAGCCCAGTTGGGGCGGGGCGATGGGACACTGAAGCTTTCTTT. Its translation is CASSPVGAGRWDTEAFF.

This clone was detected once. The V and J genes are TRBV4-1 and TRBJ2-3; tentatively, D is TRBD2 (6 bases). CDR1 is MGHRA, CDR2 YSYEKL, per germline. V was clipped by 1 base and J by 6 bases, with 17 bases between them. The CDR3 is 16 amino acids. This CDR3 reads CASSQVNGGGLDTQYF. In nucleotides, the CDR3 is TGCGCCAGCAGCCAAGTAAATGGTGGAGGGCTGGATACGCAGTATTTT.

Only one count was recorded for this clone. The rearrangement uses TRBV5-4 and TRBJ2-3, with 9 bases fitting TRBD2. Germline loops: CDR1 SGHNT, CDR2 YYREEE (reference sequence). V shed 5 bases and J 2 bases; nucleotides not matched to a gene: 9. The length of the CDR3 is 16 residues. The CDR3 reads CASRQRTSDHTDTQYF. In DNA form, the CDR3 reads TGTGCCAGCAGACAGCGGACTAGCGACCACACAGATACGCAGTATTTT.

V and J are TRBV7-9 and TRBJ2-7, with 15 bases matching TRBD2. The CDR3 consists of 17 residues. Germline trimming cut 5 bases from V and 6 bases from J; bases unmatched to any gene: 11. CDR1 SEHNR and CDR2 FQNEAQ come from the germline V gene (reference sequence). The CDR3 nucleotides are TGTGCCAGCAGCCCCACCGGACTAGCGGGAGGGCCGTCCGAGCAGTACTTC. This encodes CASSPTGLAGGPSEQYF.

The V call is TRBV30, the J call TRBJ1-2, with 10 bases lining up with TRBD1. Germline V gene lookup returns CDR1 GTSNPN and CDR2 SVGIG (reference sequence). With 3 bases clipped from V and 6 bases from J, the junction kept 7 bases outside the gene matches. This CDR3 has 14 amino acids. CDR3 region: CAWSTGQGLDGYTF. DNA for the CDR3: TGTGCCTGGAGCACGGGACAGGGGCTCGATGGCTACACCTTC.

Concerning this clone itself: The sample holds other DNA sequences that translate to the same CDR3. The rearrangement joins TRBV27 to TRBJ1-1, with D uncertain. The CDR3 length is 13 residues. Germline loops: CDR1 MNHEY, CDR2 SMNVEV (reference sequence). The V end was cut by 3 bases, the J end by 0 bases, with 5 bases between. The CDR3 spells CASSLSMNTEAFF. In DNA form, the CDR3 reads TGTGCCAGCAGTTTGTCGATGAACACTGAAGCTTTCTTT.

The chain uses TRBV4-1 and TRBJ2-5; the match to TRBD1 covers 7 bases. From germline, CDR1 is MGHRA and CDR2 YSYEKL. J lost 4 bases, V lost 4 bases, and 9 bases had no gene match. The CDR3 spans 15 residues. Here the CDR3 reads CASSRTGADGETQYF. Written as DNA, the CDR3 is TGCGCCAGCAGCCGAACAGGGGCAGACGGAGAGACCCAGTACTTC.

The chain uses TRBV7-9 and TRBJ1-4, with TRBD1 matching over 7 bases. The ends lost 5 bases at V and 6 bases at J; junction bases unmatched: 9. The CDR3 runs 15 residues. Germline V lookup: CDR1 SEHNR, CDR2 FQNEAQ (reference sequence). CDR3 loop: CASSEKQGPDEKLFF. Written as DNA, the CDR3 is TGTGCCAGCAGCGAGAAACAGGGGCCGGATGAAAAACTGTTTTTT.

The chain uses TRBV7-9 and TRBJ2-3; TRBD2 is a possible D gene (5 bases). From germline, CDR1 is SEHNR and CDR2 FQNEAQ (reference sequence). This CDR3 is built from 15 residues. Trimming removed 2 bases at V and 2 bases at J, with 11 bases between. The CDR3 DNA sequence: TGTGCCAGCAGCTTACGTCACGGGGACACAGATACGCAGTATTTT. Its protein product is CASSLRHGDTDTQYF.

The table lists this clone with many counts. V is TRBV7-8 and J is TRBJ2-5; D remains unclear. With 7 bases removed from V and 3 bases from J, the gap between germline ends came to 12 bases. CDR1 and CDR2 (germline): SGHVS, FQNEAQ. This CDR3 is 13 amino acids long. CDR3 in DNA: TGTGCCAGCACCACGAGACGAAAAGAGACCCAGTACTTC. Its translation: CASTTRRKETQYF.

The chain uses TRBV9 and TRBJ2-1, with 9 bases fitting TRBD2. This CDR3 has 16 amino acids. V lost 0 bases and J lost 4; bases outside the gene matches: 5. The germline gives CDR1 SGDLS, CDR2 YYNGEE. CDR3 coding DNA: TGTGCCAGCAGCGTAGGAAGGACTAGCGTATACAATGAGCAGTTCTTC. Protein product: CASSVGRTSVYNEQFF.

V usage is TRBV27 and J usage is TRBJ2-5; D gene ambiguous. The ends were cut back, 5 bases at V and 0 bases at J, with 16 bases in the middle. The CDR3 length is 16 residues. Germline V gene data show CDR1 as MNHEY and CDR2 as SMNVEV (reference sequence). Here the CDR3 reads CASSPLGVAYQETQYF. CDR3 DNA: TGTGCCAGCAGTCCCCTAGGAGTCGCCTACCAAGAGACCCAGTACTTC.

The chain couples TRBV5-8 to TRBJ2-2; TRBD1 might be the D (6 bases). The CDR3 spans 15 residues. The V end was cut by 4 bases, the J end by 4 bases, with 14 bases between. Germline V gene data show CDR1 as SGHTS and CDR2 as YDEGEE. The CDR3 sequence is CASSLGQILTGELFF. DNA for the CDR3: TGTGCCAGCAGCCTAGGACAGATCCTCACCGGGGAGCTGTTTTTT.

The J gene is TRBJ1-1, the V gene TRBV11-3, with D perhaps TRBD1 (6 bases). Germline V gene data show CDR1 as SGHNT and CDR2 as YENEEA. Trimming took off 7 bases at V and 0 bases at J, with 24 bases between the two ends. This CDR3 region has 18 residues. CDR3 amino acids: CASKPGWGAPRMNTEAFF. The CDR3 nucleotides are TGTGCCAGCAAACCGGGATGGGGGGCCCCGAGAATGAACACTGAAGCTTTCTTT.